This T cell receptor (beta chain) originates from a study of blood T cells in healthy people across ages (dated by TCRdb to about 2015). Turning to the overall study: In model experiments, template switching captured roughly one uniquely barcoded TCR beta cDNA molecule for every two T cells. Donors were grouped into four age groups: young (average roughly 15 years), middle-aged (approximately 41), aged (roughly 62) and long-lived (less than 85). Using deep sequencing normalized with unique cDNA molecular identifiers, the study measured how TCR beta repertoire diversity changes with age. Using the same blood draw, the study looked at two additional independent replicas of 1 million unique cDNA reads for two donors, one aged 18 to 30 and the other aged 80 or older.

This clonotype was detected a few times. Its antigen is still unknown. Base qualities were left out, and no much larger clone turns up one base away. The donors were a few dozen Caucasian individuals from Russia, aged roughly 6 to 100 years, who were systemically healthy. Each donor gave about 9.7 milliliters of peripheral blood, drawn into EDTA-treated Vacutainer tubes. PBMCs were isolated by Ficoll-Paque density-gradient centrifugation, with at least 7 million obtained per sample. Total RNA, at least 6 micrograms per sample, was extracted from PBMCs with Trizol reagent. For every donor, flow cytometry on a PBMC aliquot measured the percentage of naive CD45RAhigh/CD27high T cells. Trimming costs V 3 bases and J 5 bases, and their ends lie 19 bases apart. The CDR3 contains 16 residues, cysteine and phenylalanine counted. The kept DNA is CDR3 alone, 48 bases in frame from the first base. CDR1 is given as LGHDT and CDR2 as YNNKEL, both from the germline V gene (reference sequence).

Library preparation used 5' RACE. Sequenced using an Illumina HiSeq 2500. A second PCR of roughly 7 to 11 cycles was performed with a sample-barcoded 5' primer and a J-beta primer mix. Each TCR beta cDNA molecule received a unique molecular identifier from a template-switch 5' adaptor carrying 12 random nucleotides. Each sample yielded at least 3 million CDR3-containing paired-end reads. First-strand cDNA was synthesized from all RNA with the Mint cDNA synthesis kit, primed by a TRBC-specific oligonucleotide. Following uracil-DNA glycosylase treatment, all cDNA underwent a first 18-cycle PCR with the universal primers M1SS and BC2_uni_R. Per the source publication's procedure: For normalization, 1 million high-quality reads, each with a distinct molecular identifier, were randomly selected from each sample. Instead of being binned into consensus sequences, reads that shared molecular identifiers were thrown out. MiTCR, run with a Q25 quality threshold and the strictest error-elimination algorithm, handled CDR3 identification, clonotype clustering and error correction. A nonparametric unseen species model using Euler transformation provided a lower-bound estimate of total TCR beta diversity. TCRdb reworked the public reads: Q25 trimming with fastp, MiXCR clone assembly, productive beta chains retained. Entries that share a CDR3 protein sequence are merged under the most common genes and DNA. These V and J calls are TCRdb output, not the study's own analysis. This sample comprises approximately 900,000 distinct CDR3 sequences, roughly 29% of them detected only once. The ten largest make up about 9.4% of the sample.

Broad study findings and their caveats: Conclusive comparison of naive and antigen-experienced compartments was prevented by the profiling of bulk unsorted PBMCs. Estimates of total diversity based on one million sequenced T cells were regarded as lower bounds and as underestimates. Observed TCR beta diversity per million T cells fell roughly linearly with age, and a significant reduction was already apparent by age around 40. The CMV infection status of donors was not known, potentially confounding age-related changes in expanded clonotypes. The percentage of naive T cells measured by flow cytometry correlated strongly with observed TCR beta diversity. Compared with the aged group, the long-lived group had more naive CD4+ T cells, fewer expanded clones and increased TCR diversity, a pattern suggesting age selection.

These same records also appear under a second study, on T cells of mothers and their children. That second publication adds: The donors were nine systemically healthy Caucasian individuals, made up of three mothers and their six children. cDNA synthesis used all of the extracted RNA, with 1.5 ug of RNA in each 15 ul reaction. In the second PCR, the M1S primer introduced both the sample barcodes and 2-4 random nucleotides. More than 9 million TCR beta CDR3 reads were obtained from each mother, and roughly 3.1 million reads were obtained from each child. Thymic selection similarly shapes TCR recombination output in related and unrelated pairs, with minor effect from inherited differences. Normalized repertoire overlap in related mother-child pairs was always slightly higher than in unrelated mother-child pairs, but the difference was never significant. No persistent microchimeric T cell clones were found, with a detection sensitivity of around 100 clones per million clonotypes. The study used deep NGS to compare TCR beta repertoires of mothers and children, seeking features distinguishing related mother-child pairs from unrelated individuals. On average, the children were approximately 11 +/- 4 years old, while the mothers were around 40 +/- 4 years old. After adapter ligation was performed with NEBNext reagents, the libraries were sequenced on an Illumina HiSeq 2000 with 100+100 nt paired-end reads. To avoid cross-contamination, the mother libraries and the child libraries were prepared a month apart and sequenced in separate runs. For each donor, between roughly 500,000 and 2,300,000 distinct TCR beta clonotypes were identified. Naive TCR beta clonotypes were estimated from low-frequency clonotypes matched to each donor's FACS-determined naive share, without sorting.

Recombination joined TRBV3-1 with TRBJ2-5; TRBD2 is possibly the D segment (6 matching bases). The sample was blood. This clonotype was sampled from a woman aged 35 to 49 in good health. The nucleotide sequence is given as TGTGCCAGCAGCCATCGCGGGGCCGGACCACACGAGACCCAGTACTTC. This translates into CASSHRGAGPHETQYF.